The TCR beta chain under discussion was sequenced for a study of T cell repertoires in cytomegalovirus infection. Study observations and caveats: CMV-specific TCR beta clonotypes restricted by HLA-C were the ones dominating the ex vivo response.

A word on this clonotype: Its cognate antigen is unknown.

Per germline, CDR1 MDHEN and CDR2 SYDVKM. The CDR3 covers 13 residues. V lost 5 bases to trimming and J lost 5 bases, with 11 bases between them. TCRdb processed the reads anew with MiXCR; each CDR3 protein has one entry. The table lists 200,000 to 250,000 distinct CDR3 sequences, over 20% of them singletons, with 15% to 20% in the top ten. The receptor was isolated from a human donor in good health (CMV status not recorded). Some clones in this sample may be carry-over from other donors' samples. The chain has TRBV28 and TRBJ2-3, with D possibly being TRBD1 (6 bases). The sequenced material came from CD8+ T cells from PBMCs. CDR3 nucleotides: TGTGCCAGCAGTGGTGACAGGCTAGATACGCAGTATTTT. It yields the protein CASSGDRLDTQYF.